This T cell receptor beta chain was captured in a study of siplizumab effects on memory and regulatory T cells. Repertoires were generated with immunoSEQ multiplex PCR, while TCRdb's copy carries only in-frame clones and drops some. This sample has fewer than 120,000 clones; roughly 89% occur once, and the top ten carry 1.3%. The V gene lost 0 bases and the J gene lost 4 bases, with 7 bases spanning the gap. Germline loops: CDR1 LNHDA, CDR2 SQIVND (reference sequence). This CDR3 is built from 13 residues. Details on this clone: The same CDR3 also results from other DNA sequences found in this sample.

The TCR comes from a human donor in good health. The specimen sequenced was CD4+ T cells sorted from blood. V usage is TRBV19 and J usage is TRBJ2-7; D unclear. This CDR3 reads CASSIEGNYEQYF. The CDR3 region has the DNA TGTGCCAGTAGTATAGAGGGCAATTACGAGCAGTACTTC.